A selection of T cell receptor beta chains follows, all from one sample in a study of blood T cell repertoires in COVID-19. Profiling relied on immunoSEQ multiplex PCR, and the TCRdb table lists in-frame clones only, not all of them. The sample consists of 200,000 to 250,000 clones, roughly nine tenths of them appearing once. Sequenced material: peripheral blood. These TCRs come from a man aged 60 to 69 who had recovered from COVID-19. CDR3s include the opening cysteine and the closing phenylalanine or tryptophan. The D gene is left open where the match is weak. Clone size is given for some rows only: seen once, a few or many times, or a class if the clone is expanded.

once	TRBJ1-3	TRBV19	.	CASSPRLGNTIYF	TGTGCCAGTAGTCCACGACTTGGAAACACCATATATTTT
.	TRBJ2-5	TRBV5-1	TRBD1	CASSAGQGNQETQYF	TGCGCCAGCAGCGCGGGACAGGGTAACCAAGAGACCCAGTACTTC
.	TRBJ2-7	TRBV6-5	.	CASSRGQIYEQYF	TGTGCCAGCAGTCGCGGACAGATTTACGAGCAGTACTTC
.	TRBJ1-2	TRBV29-1	TRBD1	CSVVSGQGIYGYTF	TGCAGCGTTGTGTCGGGACAGGGGATATACGGCTACACCTTC
once	TRBJ1-6	TRBV5-4	TRBD1	CASSFRQGDNSPLHF	TGTGCCAGCAGCTTCCGACAGGGGGATAATTCACCCCTCCACTTT
.	TRBJ2-5	TRBV5-1	.	CASRPIRDTGETQYF	TGCGCCAGCAGACCGATCCGGGACACCGGAGAGACCCAGTACTTC
.	TRBJ2-6	TRBV4-2	TRBD1	CASSPSSMGTGYSGANVLTF	TGTGCCAGCAGCCCCTCTTCAATGGGGACAGGGTACTCTGGGGCCAACGTCCTGACTTTC
.	TRBJ2-3	TRBV5-1	.	CASSGDSGSDTQYF	TGCGCCAGCAGCGGTGATTCAGGGTCAGATACGCAGTATTTT
.	TRBJ1-1	TRBV6-5	TRBD1	CASSSYRGAYTEAFF	TGTGCCAGCAGTTCATACAGGGGAGCGTACACTGAAGCTTTCTTT
.	TRBJ1-3	TRBV11-2	TRBD1	CASSLDRAYSGNTIYF	TGTGCCAGCAGCTTGGACAGGGCATACTCTGGAAACACCATATATTTT
.	TRBJ2-5	TRBV19	TRBD2	CASSMRLAAKETQYF	TGTGCCAGTAGTATGCGACTAGCGGCAAAAGAGACCCAGTACTTC
.	TRBJ1-1	TRBV5-4	.	CASSSFGRQNTEAFF	TGTGCCAGCAGCTCGTTCGGCAGACAGAACACTGAAGCTTTCTTT
.	TRBJ2-1	TRBV7-2	TRBD2	CASSLPPGLAGGSYNEQFF	TGTGCCAGCAGCCTCCCCCCGGGACTAGCGGGAGGGTCCTACAATGAGCAGTTCTTC
.	TRBJ2-1	TRBV30	TRBD2	CAWALGLAGVRSYNEQFF	TGTGCCTGGGCCTTGGGACTAGCGGGAGTACGGTCCTACAATGAGCAGTTCTTC
once	TRBJ1-6	TRBV19	.	CASSITGAYNSPLHF	TGTGCCAGTAGTATTACGGGTGCCTATAATTCACCCCTCCACTTT
.	TRBJ2-5	TRBV9	TRBD2	CASSAPSGVETQYF	TGTGCCAGCAGCGCCCCTAGCGGGGTAGAGACCCAGTACTTC
.	TRBJ1-1	TRBV6-6	TRBD1	CASAKGGSDTEAFF	TGTGCCAGCGCCAAAGGGGGCTCGGACACTGAAGCTTTCTTT
once	TRBJ1-5	TRBV12-5	.	CASGLVMGTGQGQPQHF	TGTGCTAGTGGTTTGGTAATGGGAACAGGTCAGGGGCAGCCCCAGCATTTT
.	TRBJ2-1	TRBV30	.	CAWSPPQETGEAFF	TGTGCCTGGAGTCCCCCGCAGGAAACGGGAGAGGCGTTCTTC
few	TRBJ2-7	TRBV5-6	TRBD2	CASSLIAGDYEQYF	TGTGCCAGCAGCCTTATAGCGGGAGACTACGAGCAGTACTTC
.	TRBJ2-1	TRBV25-1	.	CASSDRGNEQFF	TGTGCCAGCAGTGATAGGGGAAATGAGCAGTTCTTC
.	TRBJ2-7	TRBV11-2	.	CATLEGVSRFAYEQYF	TGTGCGACTCTAGAGGGGGTTAGCCGGTTTGCCTACGAGCAGTACTTC
.	TRBJ2-1	TRBV27	TRBD2	CASRGGRDYNEQFF	TGTGCCAGCAGGGGCGGGAGGGACTACAATGAGCAGTTCTTC
.	TRBJ2-2	TRBV6-5	TRBD2	CASRRGLSNTGELFF	TGTGCCAGCAGGAGGGGACTATCGAACACCGGGGAGCTGTTTTTT
.	TRBJ2-5	TRBV6-5	.	CASRRPGSGEETQYF	TGTGCCAGCAGGAGACCGGGGTCAGGGGAAGAGACCCAGTACTTC
.	TRBJ1-3	TRBV6-1	.	CASSDGGALYSGNTIYF	TGTGCCAGCAGTGATGGGGGGGCCCTTTACTCTGGAAACACCATATATTTT
once	TRBJ2-7	TRBV11-2	.	CASSLASRVDEQYF	TGTGCCAGCAGCTTAGCCTCCAGGGTGGACGAGCAGTACTTC
.	TRBJ2-7	TRBV2	.	CASTAELTYEQYF	TGTGCCAGCACGGCGGAACTTACCTACGAGCAGTACTTC
.	TRBJ2-2	TRBV5-4	.	CASRGGGLTNTGELFF	TGTGCCAGCAGAGGCGGGGGCCTGACGAACACCGGGGAGCTGTTTTTT
.	TRBJ2-5	TRBV24-1	TRBD1	CATSDDRGQRETQYF	TGTGCCACCAGTGACGACAGGGGGCAAAGGGAGACCCAGTACTTC
.	TRBJ1-2	TRBV10-3	.	CAAGGYTF	TGTGCCGCGGGGGGCTACACCTTC
.	TRBJ2-7	TRBV7-2	TRBD1	CASSTTWDSSYEQYF	TGTGCCAGCAGCACGACTTGGGACAGCTCCTACGAGCAGTACTTC
.	TRBJ2-7	TRBV30	TRBD2	CAWRLAGSYEQYF	TGTGCCTGGAGACTAGCGGGCTCCTACGAGCAGTACTTC